This is a list of T cell receptor beta chains from one sample in a study of response to subunit inactivated influenza vaccine. Each CDR3 protein gets one entry after TCRdb re-called the RT-PCR reads with MiXCR. The sample contains hundreds of thousands of distinct CDR3 sequences, approximately 14% of which appear only once. The source was PBMCs from blood, collected approximately 13 days after vaccination. The origin of the receptors is a man aged 50 to 59 who received an inactivated influenza vaccine. Each CDR3 is given with its conserved first and last residue. Fields, in order: clone size, D gene, J gene, V gene, CDR3 protein, CDR3 DNA. The D gene is left open where the match is weak. Not all rows give a size; the values are once, few, many and, for expanded clones, a class.

few	-	TRBJ2-1	TRBV7-3	CASSALGPNEQFF	TGTGCCAGCAGCGCCTTAGGCCCCAATGAGCAGTTCTTC
-	TRBD2	TRBJ2-1	TRBV28	CASSFGTTSGSMNEQFF	TGTGCCAGCAGTTTTGGGACCACTAGCGGGAGCATGAACGAGCAGTTCTTC
-	-	TRBJ2-7	TRBV7-2	CASSLAGGLVEQYF	TGTGCCAGCAGCTTAGCGGGGGGGCTTGTCGAGCAGTACTTC
-	-	TRBJ1-1	TRBV29-1	CSVEGRGIAFF	TGCAGCGTTGAAGGCAGGGGTATAGCTTTCTTT
-	-	TRBJ2-5	TRBV6-5	CASSYRVAPETQYF	TGTGCCAGCAGTTACCGGGTAGCGCCAGAGACCCAGTACTTC
many	TRBD1	TRBJ2-7	TRBV27	CASSLGQTSYEQYF	TGTGCCAGCAGTTTGGGACAGACCTCCTACGAGCAGTACTTC
-	-	TRBJ1-5	TRBV21-1	CASWRIPQSNQPQHF	TGTGCCAGCTGGCGGATACCCCAAAGCAATCAGCCCCAGCATTTT
few	TRBD1	TRBJ2-7	TRBV6-2/TRBV6-3	CASSQGVGDRGGYEQYF	TGTGCCAGCAGCCAAGGGGTAGGGGACAGGGGAGGATACGAGCAGTACTTC
-	TRBD1	TRBJ2-7	TRBV19	CASRPGTGFREQYF	TGTGCCAGTAGGCCCGGGACAGGGTTTCGAGAGCAGTACTTC
few	TRBD2	TRBJ2-1	TRBV24-1	CATGGLATKKSYNEQFF	TGTGCCACCGGAGGACTAGCGACCAAAAAGTCCTACAATGAGCAGTTCTTC
few	-	TRBJ2-5	TRBV5-1	CASSPYRRETQYF	TGCGCCAGCAGCCCTTACAGAAGGGAGACCCAGTACTTC
-	-	TRBJ2-1	TRBV18	CASVMGYSSYNEQFF	TGTGCCAGCGTAATGGGTTACAGCTCCTACAATGAGCAGTTCTTC
-	TRBD2	TRBJ2-3	TRBV20-1	CSAPRGGEPRPDTQYF	TGCAGTGCTCCTCGGGGGGGGGAGCCCCGGCCAGATACGCAGTATTTT
many	TRBD2	TRBJ2-1	TRBV18	CASSSAVAGVAYNEQFF	TGTGCCAGCTCATCGGCGGTAGCGGGAGTAGCCTACAATGAGCAGTTCTTC
few	-	TRBJ2-1	TRBV4-2	CASSQDSTSHNEQFF	TGTGCCAGCAGCCAAGATAGCACATCCCACAATGAGCAGTTCTTC
few	-	TRBJ1-6	TRBV9	CASSTNGGSNSPLHF	TGTGCCAGCAGCACCAACGGAGGAAGCAATTCACCCCTCCACTTT
many	-	TRBJ1-1	TRBV12-3/TRBV12-4	CASSGGSTEAFF	TGTGCCAGCAGTGGGGGGTCCACTGAAGCTTTCTTT
few	-	TRBJ2-4	TRBV21-1	CASSLHRTTSNF	TGTGCCAGCAGCCTCCATAGGACAACCAGTAACTTC
few	-	TRBJ1-1	TRBV20-1	CSAPPTGLVLEAFF	TGCAGTGCCCCCCCCACAGGGCTAGTCCTTGAAGCTTTCTTT
few	-	TRBJ1-2	TRBV5-1	CASSSGARGGYTF	TGCGCCAGCAGCTCCGGGGCCCGCGGAGGCTACACCTTC
few	TRBD1	TRBJ1-4	TRBV29-1	CSTRTGATNEKLFF	TGCAGCACCCGGACAGGGGCAACTAATGAAAAACTGTTTTTT
few	-	TRBJ2-3	TRBV6-5	CASSYSRGGTDTQYF	TGTGCCAGCAGTTACTCCCGCGGTGGCACAGATACGCAGTATTTT
-	-	TRBJ2-1	TRBV7-9	CASSLARSGVEQFF	TGTGCCAGCAGCTTAGCCCGGTCAGGGGTAGAGCAGTTCTTC
-	-	TRBJ1-4	TRBV11-1	CASSLNALGAATNEKLFF	TGTGCCAGCAGCCTAAATGCCCTTGGTGCCGCAACTAATGAAAAACTGTTTTTT
-	-	TRBJ2-3	TRBV19	CASSNRDWTQYF	TGTGCCAGTAGTAACCGGGACTGGACGCAGTATTTT
-	-	TRBJ2-7	TRBV7-2	CASSHLSYEQYF	TGTGCCAGCAGTCACCTCTCCTACGAGCAGTACTTC
few	-	TRBJ2-5	TRBV10-3	CAISDEVRSGNQETQYF	TGTGCCATCAGTGACGAGGTGCGGTCGGGGAATCAAGAGACCCAGTACTTC
-	-	TRBJ1-1	TRBV30	CAWSVRGRAFF	TGTGCCTGGAGTGTAAGGGGTAGGGCTTTCTTT
few	-	TRBJ2-7	TRBV18	CASSPPGVPYEQYF	TGTGCCAGCTCACCACCAGGGGTGCCCTACGAGCAGTACTTC
-	TRBD1	TRBJ2-2	TRBV20-1	CCARPLVTGSTGELFF	TGCTGTGCTCGTCCTTTAGTGACAGGGAGCACCGGGGAGCTGTTTTTT
few	-	TRBJ2-3	TRBV7-9	CASSPGELRVTDTQYF	TGTGCCAGCAGCCCAGGGGAATTGAGGGTCACAGATACGCAGTATTTT
-	-	TRBJ2-7	TRBV12-3/TRBV12-4	CASSLGLGGQQYF	TGTGCCAGCAGTTTAGGTTTAGGGGGTCAGCAGTACTTC
few	-	TRBJ1-1	TRBV6-1	CASLPRLVKGTEAFF	TGTGCCAGCCTACCCCGTTTGGTTAAGGGCACTGAAGCTTTCTTT
many	-	TRBJ2-5	TRBV28	CAGSTGQTGIETQYF	TGTGCCGGATCAACTGGACAGACGGGAATTGAGACCCAGTACTTC
-	TRBD1	TRBJ1-5	TRBV6-2/TRBV6-3	CASTRQGNSNQPQHF	TGTGCCAGCACTCGACAGGGAAATAGCAATCAGCCCCAGCATTTT